One T cell receptor (beta chain) is described in this entry. Deletions cut 3 bases from V and 5 bases from J, with 13 bases between. Germline-derived CDR1 and CDR2 are LNHDA and SQIVND (reference sequence). The CDR3 runs 15 residues. This record comes from a study of blood T cell repertoires in COVID-19. Study in general: From T cells, B-cell-depleted T cells, or PBMCs came the material, which was cDNA or gDNA.

TCRdb keeps only in-frame clones here, not all; method: immunoSEQ multiplex PCR. The sample has tens of thousands of clones; nearly 90% are singletons. The sample comprised peripheral blood. The receptor comes from a man aged 50-60 years with acute or convalescent COVID-19. The chain is built from TRBV19 and TRBJ2-2; possibly TRBD2 for D (6 bases). As DNA, the CDR3 is TGTGCCAGTAGTATGGCTGGGGGGATAACCGGGGAGCTGTTTTTT. Amino acid sequence: CASSMAGGITGELFF.